This T cell receptor (beta chain) emerged from a study of T cells in Graves' hyperthyroidism and ophthalmopathy (dated by TCRdb to the late 2010s). Some background on the complete study: Peripheral blood was collected at initial diagnosis, before any treatment. To identify TCR V-J signatures that set the groups apart, the researchers used a discovery cohort of more than 95 patients, made up of around 40 with Graves' ophthalmopathy and about 55 with stable Graves' hyperthyroidism. An independent validation cohort of around 20 hyperthyroidism patients and roughly 16 patients who later progressed to ophthalmopathy tested prospective prediction of ophthalmopathy. The 85 to 100 discovery patients were randomly split 7:3 into training and test sets. In more than 5 Graves' hyperthyroidism patients, the study also compared T-cell repertoires from thyroid tissue with T-cell repertoires from blood. Once sampling was done, hyperthyroidism patients were given methimazole at a starting dose of 30 mg daily, whereas ophthalmopathy patients were given high-dose intravenous methylprednisolone. TCR Vbeta CDR3 sequencing of 140 or so peripheral blood samples (more than 40 ophthalmopathy, roughly 74 hyperthyroidism and about 17 progressor patients) is reported in the paper.

TCR beta CDR3 regions were amplified from RNA transcripts. For the first round of RT-PCR on the TCR CDR3, the HTBI primer set was used together with the Qiagen OneStep RT-PCR kit. Libraries were constructed in a second round of multiplex PCR, after which size selection and purification were performed. Paired-end sequencing of the libraries was performed with 100 bp reads on an Illumina HiSeq2000. In the paper's pipeline: SOAPnuke was used to process the raw data, throwing out any read that contained adapters or uncalled bases, had a mean Phred below 15, or lacked an exact constant-primer or identifier match. High-quality paired reads were merged with COPE v1.2.5, and unique nucleotide sequences were defined as clonotypes. MiTCR v1.1 was used to align clonotypes to the IMGT TRBV, TRBD and TRBJ reference segments. Only V-J combinations with frequency above 0.0001, covering roughly 99% of repertoires, were analysed. A TCS score was defined as the ratio of F50 (clonal expansion) to E x V (chaos), with BLOSUM62-based TCRdist applied between CDR3 peptides within each V-J. Welch's t-statistics and random forest reduced fewer than 600 V-J features to 13, which were used in a naive Bayes classifier (R e1071). TCRdb applied fastp at Q25 and MiXCR to the public reads, then kept only in-frame beta chains. Rows merge per CDR3 protein into single entries with the most common DNA and genes. The V and J calls and clone size come from TCRdb's table, not from the authors' own analysis. This sample comprises about half a million distinct CDR3 sequences, around 24% of them detected only once. The top ten clones comprise roughly 10% of the sample.

Moderately to severely active disease, a Clinical Activity Score of at least 3, a NOSPECS grade of at least 4, and a duration under 3 months were present in ophthalmopathy patients. The study excluded patients with uncontrolled infections, other autoimmune diseases, pregnancy or lactation. Clinical symptoms, serum thyroxine and TRAb, thyroid ultrasound, and orbital computed tomography formed the basis for the diagnoses. PBMCs were separated from roughly 10 ml of fresh peripheral blood using Ficoll-Paque density gradient centrifugation. Total RNA was extracted with Trizol reagent, and quality was checked on an Agilent 2100 Bioanalyzer. Results and caveats for the whole study, not just this receptor: Most expanded thyroid clonotypes (frequency above 0.001) were also detected in blood, suggesting blood repertoires may reflect thyroid immune responses. Sample size was not statistically predetermined, and investigators were not blinded to group allocation. Ophthalmopathy was separated from stable hyperthyroidism by a 13 V-J signature model, with approximately 90% sensitivity and about 81% specificity obtained in cross-validation and 80%/75% obtained in testing. In validation, the model predicted progression to ophthalmopathy a median of roughly 6.5 months before onset, with approximately 68% sensitivity and more than 72% specificity.

V and J lose 4 bases and 4 bases, and a span of 14 bases separates them. CDR1 and CDR2 (MDHEN, SYDVKM) derive from the germline V gene. The CDR3 numbers 15 residues from cysteine through phenylalanine. Only the CDR3 DNA is retained, 45 bases long and in frame from the first base. This clonotype was seen at least ten times. The target of this receptor is not known. No base-level quality is on record; no much larger clone is a single base apart. The sequence is built from TRBV28 and TRBJ1-5, with the D gene not confidently named. Material for sequencing was blood. This clonotype was obtained from a woman aged 25 to 45 with Graves' ophthalmopathy. The nucleotide sequence is TGTGCCAGCAGTTCGGGATCAGTGGGGAATCAGCCCCAGCATTTT. Its amino acids are CASSSGSVGNQPQHF.